A single T cell receptor beta chain is shown here with its context. What it binds is not known. Germline CDR1 and CDR2: MGHDK and SYGVNS. Deletions cut 8 bases from V and 2 bases from J, with 13 bases between. CDR3 length: 13 residues. Naive-designated CD8 cells lacked CD45RO, were positively enriched for CCR7, and omitted terminally differentiated effector memory CD45RA+ cells. The sample belongs to a study of shared clonotypes between healthy human individuals. Overall study context: Each donor's CD4 naive and CD4 memory cells filled three plates apiece, CD8 naive two, and CD8 memory one. Study results and caveats: Generally, naive subsets (rather than memory subsets) showed larger estimated richness.

The repertoire was sequenced with immunoSEQ multiplex PCR; TCRdb's copy has only in-frame clones and lacks some. The sample contains about 2,200,000 clones, around 93% of which appear only once. The clonotype was recovered from a man aged 18-30 years in good health. Some clones in this sample may be carry-over from other donors' samples. This chain uses TRBV25-1 with TRBJ2-7, with no clear D. Sequencing was done on a sample of naive CD8+ T cells from PBMCs. CDR3 nucleotide sequence: TGTGCCAGCGGAGTGGGTGGGGCCTACGAGCAGTACTTC. It translates to CASGVGGAYEQYF.